This TCR beta chain was profiled in a study of blood T cells in healthy people across ages (dated by TCRdb to between 2015 and 2017). For the study in its entirety: In model experiments, roughly one uniquely barcoded TCR beta cDNA molecule per two T cells was captured by template switching. To track age-related changes in TCR beta repertoire diversity, the study relied on deep sequencing normalized with unique cDNA molecular identifiers. The donors were split into four age groups: young (average around 15 years), middle-aged (more than 35), aged (about 62) and long-lived (roughly 80). To avoid experimental bias, donors of different ages were distributed randomly across sequencing lanes. Using the same blood draw, the study looked at two additional independent replicas of 1 million unique cDNA reads for two donors, one aged 18 to 30 and the other aged 80 or older. Paper-wide results and their limitations: There was a strong correlation between observed TCR beta diversity and the percentage of naive T cells measured by flow cytometry. Total diversity estimates from one million sequenced T cells were considered lower bounds and underestimates. Bulk unsorted PBMC profiling prevented conclusive comparison of naive and antigen-experienced compartments. The CMV infection status of donors was not known, potentially confounding age-related changes in expanded clonotypes. Compared with the aged group, the long-lived group had more naive CD4+ T cells, fewer expanded clones and increased TCR diversity, suggesting age selection. As age increased, observed TCR beta diversity per million T cells dropped in a roughly linear way, and a significant reduction was already evident by age 40.

Library creation used 5' RACE. TCRdb lists the instrument as Illumina HiSeq 2500. A second PCR of about 7 to 12 cycles was performed with a sample-barcoded 5' primer and a J-beta primer mix. A unique molecular identifier was introduced onto each TCR beta cDNA molecule by a template-switch 5' adaptor carrying 12 random nucleotides. At least 2.5 million CDR3-containing paired-end reads were obtained from each sample. All of the RNA was converted into first-strand cDNA using the Mint cDNA synthesis kit, with a TRBC-specific oligonucleotide serving as the primer. All cDNA was treated with uracil-DNA glycosylase and then went through a first 18-cycle PCR with the universal primers M1SS and BC2_uni_R. Concerning the study's data processing: Normalization of each sample was performed by random selection of 1 million high-quality reads, each carrying a distinct molecular identifier. Reads sharing molecular identifiers were discarded rather than binned into consensus sequences. MiTCR, run with a Q25 quality threshold and the strictest error-elimination algorithm, handled CDR3 identification, clonotype clustering and error correction. A nonparametric unseen species model using Euler transformation provided a lower-bound estimate of total TCR beta diversity. The public reads were reprocessed in TCRdb via fastp at Q25 and MiXCR, keeping in-frame beta chains. CDR3 protein sequences are deduplicated, and each keeps its most common genes and DNA. These V and J calls originate from TCRdb's pipeline instead of the authors' own analysis. A total of hundreds of thousands of distinct CDR3 sequences appear in this sample, around 36% of them only once. The ten largest clones add up to 10% to 15% of the sample.

This clonotype is a singleton in its sample. No cognate antigen has been identified for it. It may be a read error: a sequence one base away is much more abundant. Based on the germline V gene, the CDR1 and CDR2 sequences are SQVTM and ANQGSEA. The CDR3 contains 14 residues, cysteine and phenylalanine counted. The DNA shown is the 42-base CDR3, in frame from base 1. Donors were a few dozen systemically healthy Caucasian individuals from Russia aged 6 to 90 years. Each donor gave 8 to 10 milliliters of peripheral blood, drawn into EDTA-treated Vacutainer tubes. Ficoll-Paque density-gradient centrifugation was used to isolate PBMCs, with at least 6 million obtained per sample. Trizol reagent was used to extract total RNA from the PBMCs, yielding at least 6 micrograms per sample. Naive CD45RAhigh/CD27high T cell percentages were measured by flow cytometry on a PBMC aliquot from every donor.

The TCR comes from a man between 18 and 35 years old in good health. Recombination linked TRBV29-1 to TRBJ2-5; 10 bases in between match TRBD1. The better agreement between TRBJ2-1 and the DNA end casts doubt on the J call. The material sequenced was blood. CDR3 protein: CSLWTGGIGETQFF. The nucleotide sequence reads TGCAGCCTGTGGACAGGGGGAATTGGGGAGACCCAGTTCTTC.